The source of this T cell receptor beta chain is a study of tumor and adjacent non-tumor tissue in lung cancer (dated 2018 in TCRdb). Regarding the study in general: Of the cohort, roughly 12 patients had adenocarcinoma, 2 had squamous cell carcinoma and 1 had small cell lung cancer. Ages among the 15 or so patients ranged from roughly 30 to 85 years, there were approximately 10 men and 5 women, and disease was at TNM stage I to III. A total of some 130,000,000 productive TCRbeta reads were generated by sequencing, corresponding to an average of approximately 4.5 million reads per sample. Using bulk TCRbeta repertoires from 15 lung cancer patients, the study set lung tumor tissue side by side with matched distant non-tumor lung tissue. TCRbeta CDR3 sequencing was performed on under 35 paired specimens, with one tumor sample and one normal lung sample collected per patient.

Overall results and qualifications from the work: A significantly larger cumulative share of the repertoire was made up by the top 100 clones in normal lung than in tumor tissue. With only roughly 16 patients in the cohort, the authors noted that larger samples and more detailed clinical data are needed. Because peripheral blood was not sequenced, the blood TCRbeta repertoires of the lung cancer patients in the study went unexamined. Tumor tissue showed significantly higher TCR diversity (inverse Simpson) than normal lung tissue, at 431.37 vs 166.20 (P = 0.0075, Mann-Whitney U test). The sequencing platform is not named in the methods, and unique molecular identifiers are not mentioned. TCR diversity was significantly higher in younger patients, and higher tumor TCR diversity was associated with shorter overall and disease-free survival.

Worth noting for this clonotype: This clone's antigen is unknown. Mismatch with germline at one junction end may stem from a read error.

RNA was extracted from bulk unsorted tissue and checked for quality with a NanoDrop ND-1000 and an Agilent 2100. For the normal lung samples, distant non-tumor tissue was collected more than 3 cm away from the tumor edge. The donors were newly diagnosed lung cancer patients admitted for thoracic surgery in China from August to November 2014 who had not received prior chemotherapy. Anyone who had undergone radiotherapy or chemotherapy before, or who had another cancer at the same time, was left out of the study. Surgical tissue pieces of 1-2 cm3 were preserved in RNAlater solution and were kept at -80 degrees C until use. To prepare the library, multiplex PCR was applied. The sample was run on an Illumina HiSeq 2500. TCRbeta libraries were built by three rounds of nested PCR using primers (Table S4), following protocols modified from ARM-PCR. PCR products of 200-500 bp were gel-excised and purified with the QIAquick gel extraction kit before sequencing. On the study's bioinformatics: Trimmomatic was used to clean the reads, FLASH merged the cleaned reads into complete CDR3 sequences, and MiTCR assigned the sequences to V(D)J germline segments. Clonal diversity was computed as the inverse Simpson's index with VDJtools. In-frame sequences lacking a premature stop codon were counted as productive reads. In TCRdb, the public reads were trimmed at Q25 with fastp and aligned with MiXCR, with productive beta chains retained. CDR3 protein duplicates are merged, each entry listing the most common genes and DNA. These V and J calls derive from TCRdb rather than the authors' analysis. Across this sample there are some 47,000 distinct CDR3 sequences, with 60% to 70% seen only once. Together, the top ten hold about 20% of the sample.

CDR1 and CDR2 were assigned from the germline V gene as MNHEY and SVGAGI. The CDR3 starts with the cysteine, ends with the phenylalanine, and has 14 residues. Just the 42-base CDR3 DNA is kept, in frame starting at base 1. Sequenced: distant non-tumor lung tissue. The chain was built from TRBV6-5 and TRBJ1-4, and TRBD1 may be the D gene, going by 6 matching bases. The TCR was taken from a woman aged 40 to 50 with non-small cell lung cancer. The CDR3 region has the sequence CASSNFGQNEELFF. The nucleotide sequence is TGTGCCAGCAGTAACTTTGGACAGAATGAAGAACTGTTTTTC.